A selection of T cell receptor beta chains follows, all from one sample in a study of T cells after posttransplantation cyclophosphamide. TCRdb's table, derived via immunoSEQ multiplex PCR, lists solely in-frame clones and lacks some. The sample carries 7,500 to 10,000 clones, more than 95% recorded once. The source material was naive CD4+ T cells sorted from PBMCs. The receptor source for this set is a woman between 55 and 75 years old in good health, CMV-negative, and a related stem cell transplant donor. The CDR3 runs from the conserved cysteine through the conserved F or W. A D gene is named only where the DNA matches it firmly. The size field is filled for only some rows; it gives once, few, many or a size class.

size	V	D	J	DNA	CDR3
-	TRBV7-6	TRBD2	TRBJ2-3	TGTGCCAGCAGCTTAGGTAGCGGGGGGGCCCCAGATACGCAGTATTTT	CASSLGSGGAPDTQYF
-	TRBV28	-	TRBJ1-2	TGTGCCAGCAGCATATACAGGGAATATGGCTACACCTTC	CASSIYREYGYTF
-	TRBV5-1	TRBD1	TRBJ1-5	TGCGCCAGCAGCTTTGAGGGGGCTCAGCCCCAGCATTTT	CASSFEGAQPQHF
-	TRBV28	-	TRBJ1-4	TGTGCCAGCAGTCCAGTTGCAACTAATGAAAAACTGTTTTTT	CASSPVATNEKLFF
once	TRBV6-4	TRBD2	TRBJ2-3	TGTGCCAGCAGACAACTAGCGAGTGGCACAGATACGCAGTATTTT	CASRQLASGTDTQYF
-	TRBV5-4	-	TRBJ1-2	TGTGCCAGCAGCGTGACAGCCAATGGCTACACCTTC	CASSVTANGYTF
-	TRBV28	TRBD1	TRBJ1-1	TGTGCCAGCAGTGCCGGGACAGCGACGCCTGAAGCTTTCTTT	CASSAGTATPEAFF
once	TRBV11-2	TRBD1	TRBJ1-5	TGTGCCAGCAGCAACGCCGGGACAGGGCTTCCCTCTAGCAATCAGCCCCAGCATTTT	CASSNAGTGLPSSNQPQHF
-	TRBV10-3	-	TRBJ2-3	TGTGCCCACGCCGGGGTCACAGATACGCAGTATTTT	CAHAGVTDTQYF
-	TRBV7-6	-	TRBJ2-5	TGTGCCAGCAGCTTAGGAGAGGCGGGGACCCAGTACTTC	CASSLGEAGTQYF
-	TRBV6-5	TRBD1	TRBJ1-2	TGTGCCAGCAATCGGGACAGCTCTAACTATGGCTACACCTTC	CASNRDSSNYGYTF
-	TRBV19	-	TRBJ2-4	TGTGCCAGTACCACAGGGCGCATGGACATTCAGTACTTC	CASTTGRMDIQYF
once	TRBV18	-	TRBJ2-5	TGTGCCAGCTCCCCTGGCGAGACCCAGTACTTC	CASSPGETQYF
-	TRBV30	-	TRBJ1-2	TGTGCCTCAACAGGGTCCGCTAACTATGGCTACACCTTC	CASTGSANYGYTF
-	TRBV5-1	TRBD2	TRBJ2-1	TGCGCCAGCAGCCCGGGACTAGCGGGAGGCTACAATGAGCAGTTCTTC	CASSPGLAGGYNEQFF
-	TRBV6-1	-	TRBJ1-1	TGTGCCAGCAGGGGCCACCTTATGAACACTGAAGCTTTCTTT	CASRGHLMNTEAFF
-	TRBV27	-	TRBJ1-5	TGTGCCAGCAGTTTATTAGGAGGGGGCAATCAGCCCCAGCATTTT	CASSLLGGGNQPQHF
-	TRBV19	-	TRBJ2-2	TGTGCCAGTAGATCCGGGACAAACACCGGGGAGCTGTTTTTT	CASRSGTNTGELFF
-	TRBV10-3	-	TRBJ1-1	TGTGCCATCAGTGTGTCAGGGAGCAGGACTGAAGCTTTCTTT	CAISVSGSRTEAFF
-	TRBV28	-	TRBJ2-7	TGTGCCAGCAAAAGGCGGCCCTACGAGCAGTACTTC	CASKRRPYEQYF
-	TRBV7-3	TRBD1	TRBJ2-7	TGTGCCAGCAGCCCCGAAGTCTGGGACAGGGCCACCTACGAGCAGTACTTC	CASSPEVWDRATYEQYF
-	TRBV29-1	TRBD2	TRBJ2-1	TGCAGCGTTGGGCGACGAAGGGCGGGGGATGAGCAGTTCTTC	CSVGRRRAGDEQFF
-	TRBV30	-	TRBJ2-7	TGTGCCTGGAGCCGGAGTTGGAGCGAGCAGTACTTC	CAWSRSWSEQYF
-	TRBV28	-	TRBJ1-2	TGTGCCAGCAGCCCCGACATCTATGGCTACACCTTC	CASSPDIYGYTF